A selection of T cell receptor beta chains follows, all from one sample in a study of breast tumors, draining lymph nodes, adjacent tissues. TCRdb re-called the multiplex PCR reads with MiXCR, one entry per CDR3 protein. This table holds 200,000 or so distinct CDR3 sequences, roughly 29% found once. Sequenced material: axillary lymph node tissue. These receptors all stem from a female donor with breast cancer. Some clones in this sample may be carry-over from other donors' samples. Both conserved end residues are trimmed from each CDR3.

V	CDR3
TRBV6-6	GVTSGGAGADTQY
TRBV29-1	RPCGEYSNQPQH
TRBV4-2	ASSQADKNNSPLH
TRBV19	ASSIALDSSNQPQH
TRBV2	AKGGSANYGHT
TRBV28	ASSSVTGSYEQY
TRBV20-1	GAHHLYEQS
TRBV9	ASRAGTDEKLF
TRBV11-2	ASSLDWGGANTEAF
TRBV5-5	ASSLIAGAITDTQY
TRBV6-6	ASHQGPGLNTEAF
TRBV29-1	SGNTGLGEKLF
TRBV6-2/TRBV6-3	ASSPAPWTIAENEQF
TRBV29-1	SPKTSANEQF
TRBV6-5	ASSPDRRGNTEAF
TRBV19	ASSIAGARYGYT
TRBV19	ASSAGTASYNEQF
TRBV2	ASTQGATSADTQY
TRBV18	ASSTTGGSDTEAF
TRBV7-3	ASSLIVNTGELF
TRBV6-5	ASRPGDAYNEQF
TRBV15	ATRRAVGSSTEA
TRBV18	ASSPTQGSGNTIY
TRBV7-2	ASSLTGMNTEAF
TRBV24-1	ATSDLKDSIYTGELF
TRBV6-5	ASMREYSTDTQY
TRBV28	ASSLQGWNLLLH
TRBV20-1	SAPTSGGYEQF
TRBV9	ASSPRTSGYGELF
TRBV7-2	ASSPRGGGNEQF
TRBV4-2	ASSLRLAASYEQY
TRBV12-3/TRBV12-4	ASSFGGGTGELF
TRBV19	ASSDELASGLRSDEQY
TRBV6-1	AGSQVFGQPNEQF
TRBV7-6	ASSLGDGRYEQY
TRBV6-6	AGRPGGCYGYT
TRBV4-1	ASSQGDRGNTEAF
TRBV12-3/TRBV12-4	ASGVSHSGNTIY
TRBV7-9	ASSRNSSNYGYT
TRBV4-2	ASSPDPFEEQY
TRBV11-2	ASSLAGYAEAF
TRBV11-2	ASSLAGQGRTVGNNEQF
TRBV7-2	ASSLNRDYPFSTGTQY
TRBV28	ASSPRTLGYGYT
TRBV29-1	SVYPDRGETQY
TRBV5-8	ASSSVGGRGETQY
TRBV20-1	SAWDQRGTGELF
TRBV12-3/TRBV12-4	ASSFGDHSNQPQH
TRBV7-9	ASSLEGKGGEKLF
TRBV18	ASSPTGRAGNTIY
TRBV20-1	SASPTFYTTGNGRGQY
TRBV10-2	AIKPPH
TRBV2	ASSGGLYEQY
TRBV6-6	ASSYRENTGELF
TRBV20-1	SARDGLAGAPAKNIQY
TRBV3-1	ASSLRDTGELF
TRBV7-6	ASSLGGPPFDYEQY
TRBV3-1	ASSLYGRVRGYT
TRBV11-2	ASSLNRNEQF